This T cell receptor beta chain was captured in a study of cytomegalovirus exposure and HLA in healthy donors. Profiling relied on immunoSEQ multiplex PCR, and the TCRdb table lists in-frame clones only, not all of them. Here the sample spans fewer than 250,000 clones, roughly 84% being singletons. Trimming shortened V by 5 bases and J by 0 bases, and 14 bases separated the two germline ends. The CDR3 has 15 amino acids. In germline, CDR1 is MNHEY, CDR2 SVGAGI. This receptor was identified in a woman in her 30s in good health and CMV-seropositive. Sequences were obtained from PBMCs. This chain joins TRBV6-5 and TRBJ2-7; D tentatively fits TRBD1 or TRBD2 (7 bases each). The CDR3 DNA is TGTGCCAGCAGTAGCGGGACAGCCGTCTCCTACGAGCAGTACTTC. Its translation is CASSSGTAVSYEQYF.